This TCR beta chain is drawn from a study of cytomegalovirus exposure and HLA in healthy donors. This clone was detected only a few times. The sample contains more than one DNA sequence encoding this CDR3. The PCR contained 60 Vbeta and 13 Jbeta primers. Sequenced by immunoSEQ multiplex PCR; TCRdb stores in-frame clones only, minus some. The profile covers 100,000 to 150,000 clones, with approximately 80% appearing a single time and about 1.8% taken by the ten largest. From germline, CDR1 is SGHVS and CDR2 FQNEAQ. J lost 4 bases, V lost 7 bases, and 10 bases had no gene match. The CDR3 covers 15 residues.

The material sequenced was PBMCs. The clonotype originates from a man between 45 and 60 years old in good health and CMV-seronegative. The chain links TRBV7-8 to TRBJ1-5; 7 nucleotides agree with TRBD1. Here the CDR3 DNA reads TGTGCCAGCACCCGACAGGGAGGCTTTAATCAGCCCCAGCATTTT. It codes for CASTRQGGFNQPQHF.